This is a list of T cell receptor beta chains from one sample in a study of beta chain features in type 1 diabetes. The data were produced by immunoSEQ multiplex PCR, yet TCRdb's version contains in-frame clones alone and is incomplete. This table has 900,000 or so clones, roughly 17% appearing once. The specimen was naive CD4+ T cells from blood. Source of these receptors: a woman aged 18-35 years in good health. Each CDR3 is given with its conserved first and last residue. Fields, in order: clone size, J gene, D gene, V gene, CDR3 protein, CDR3 DNA. D genes are given only for firm matches. Clone size is stated in some rows and not others, as once, few, many or a class when expanded.

>-|TRBJ2-1|-|TRBV11-2
CASSLGLTTYNEQFF
TGTGCCAGCAGCTTAGGACTAACTACCTACAATGAGCAGTTCTTC
>few|TRBJ1-1|-|TRBV15
CATSSRPTGITEAFF
TGTGCCACCAGCAGTCGTCCCACAGGTATCACTGAAGCTTTCTTT
>few|TRBJ1-1|-|TRBV5-1
CASSLSMNTEAFF
TGCGCCAGCAGCCTTTCAATGAACACTGAAGCTTTCTTT
>few|TRBJ1-3|-|TRBV6-4
CASTAASSGNTIYF
TGTGCCAGCACGGCAGCAAGCTCTGGAAACACCATATATTTT
>few|TRBJ1-5|TRBD1|TRBV28
CASSPNRGGNQPQHF
TGTGCCAGCAGTCCGAACAGGGGAGGCAATCAGCCCCAGCATTTT
>-|TRBJ2-1|-|TRBV4-2
CASSPDQWSYNEQFF
TGTGCCAGCAGCCCGGACCAGTGGTCCTACAATGAGCAGTTCTTC
>few|TRBJ2-3|-|TRBV10-3
CAISAIADTQYF
TGTGCCATCAGTGCTATAGCAGATACGCAGTATTTT
>few|TRBJ1-3|-|TRBV18
CASSDQRQRSSGNTIYF
TGTGCCAGCTCAGACCAGCGACAGAGAAGCTCTGGAAACACCATATATTTT
>few|TRBJ2-7|-|TRBV7-9
CASSSPSGSEQYF
TGTGCCAGCAGCAGCCCCTCAGGGAGTGAGCAGTACTTC
>few|TRBJ2-1|TRBD2|TRBV6-1
CASSVGKGSGSSYNEQFF
TGTGCCAGCAGTGTTGGGAAGGGTAGCGGGAGCTCCTACAATGAGCAGTTCTTC
>once|TRBJ2-5|-|TRBV20-1
CSAGWGPAGYF
TGCAGTGCCGGATGGGGGCCCGCGGGATACTTC
>few|TRBJ2-7|TRBD1|TRBV14
CASSHPTRQGYEQYF
TGTGCCAGCAGCCATCCAACCCGACAGGGCTACGAGCAGTACTTC
>-|TRBJ2-1|-|TRBV5-1
CASSLYGYGNEQFF
TGCGCCAGCAGCTTATATGGGTACGGCAATGAGCAGTTCTTC
>-|TRBJ2-5|TRBD2|TRBV7-2
CASSGDFAGGRNQYF
TGTGCCAGCAGCGGTGACTTTGCGGGAGGCAGAAACCAGTACTTC
>-|TRBJ2-2|-|TRBV4-3
CASSPHETITGELFF
TGCGCCAGCAGCCCCCATGAGACTATAACCGGGGAGCTGTTTTTT
>few|TRBJ2-5|-|TRBV25-1
CASSQSRQTHKTYF
TGTGCCAGCAGTCAATCCCGACAGACCCACAAAACGTACTTC
>-|TRBJ2-3|-|TRBV18
CASSPPEGTDTQYF
TGTGCCAGCTCACCACCGGAGGGCACAGATACGCAGTATTTT
>few|TRBJ2-3|-|TRBV4-3
CASSPMHGPDTQYF
TGCGCCAGCAGCCCTATGCACGGACCAGATACGCAGTATTTT
>-|TRBJ1-1|-|TRBV2
CASSVRGRQYTEAFF
TGTGCCAGCAGTGTCAGGGGCAGGCAGTACACTGAAGCTTTCTTT
>few|TRBJ2-7|TRBD2|TRBV4-2
CASSQVTLAGDRYEQYF
TGTGCCAGCAGCCAAGTGACTCTAGCGGGAGACCGGTACGAGCAGTACTTC
>-|TRBJ2-1|TRBD2|TRBV6-1
CASTLAGSSYNEQFF
TGTGCCAGCACCCTAGCGGGAAGCTCCTACAATGAGCAGTTCTTC
>-|TRBJ1-2|-|TRBV28
CASSLFAGYHGYTF
TGTGCCAGCAGTTTATTTGCGGGGTATCATGGCTACACCTTC
>-|TRBJ2-3|TRBD2|TRBV7-2
CASSFSWRGGGTQYF
TGTGCCAGCAGCTTCTCTTGGCGGGGGGGCGGTACGCAGTATTTT
>few|TRBJ2-2|-|TRBV10-3
CAISDFLAKTGNTGELFF
TGTGCCATCAGTGACTTCCTTGCCAAGACAGGGAACACCGGGGAGCTGTTTTTT
>-|TRBJ1-4|-|TRBV7-9
CASSLVGGIEEKLFF
TGTGCCAGCAGCTTAGTGGGCGGGATAGAAGAAAAACTGTTTTTT
>-|TRBJ2-3|-|TRBV5-4
CASSLQTFTDTQYF
TGTGCCAGCAGCTTGCAGACCTTCACAGATACGCAGTATTTT
>-|TRBJ1-1|-|TRBV6-5
CASTLGDTEAFF
TGTGCCAGCACCCTGGGGGACACTGAAGCTTTCTTT
>few|TRBJ2-5|-|TRBV15
CATSYLKETQYF
TGTGCCACCAGCTATTTAAAAGAGACCCAGTACTTC
>-|TRBJ1-1|-|TRBV7-9
CASSLGPQKNTEAFF
TGTGCCAGCAGCTTAGGCCCCCAAAAGAACACTGAAGCTTTCTTT